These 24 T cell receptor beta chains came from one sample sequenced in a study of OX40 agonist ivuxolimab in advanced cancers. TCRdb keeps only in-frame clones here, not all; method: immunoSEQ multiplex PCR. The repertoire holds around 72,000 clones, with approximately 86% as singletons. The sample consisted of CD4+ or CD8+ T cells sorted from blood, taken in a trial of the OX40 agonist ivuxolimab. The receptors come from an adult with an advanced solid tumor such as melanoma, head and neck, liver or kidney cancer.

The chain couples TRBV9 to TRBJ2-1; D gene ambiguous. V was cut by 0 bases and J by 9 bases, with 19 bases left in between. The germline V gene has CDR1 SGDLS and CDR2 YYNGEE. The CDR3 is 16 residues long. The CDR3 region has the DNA TGTGCCAGCAGCGTAGCTGTGGGGTGGACGCCTGGTGAGCAGTTCTTC. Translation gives CASSVAVGWTPGEQFF.

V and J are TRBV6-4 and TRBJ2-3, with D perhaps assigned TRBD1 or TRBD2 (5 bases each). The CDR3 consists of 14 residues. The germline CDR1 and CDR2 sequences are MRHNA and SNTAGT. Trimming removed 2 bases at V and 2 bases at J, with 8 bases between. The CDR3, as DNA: TGTGCCAGCAGTGACGTGGGGACCACAGATACGCAGTATTTT. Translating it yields CASSDVGTTDTQYF.

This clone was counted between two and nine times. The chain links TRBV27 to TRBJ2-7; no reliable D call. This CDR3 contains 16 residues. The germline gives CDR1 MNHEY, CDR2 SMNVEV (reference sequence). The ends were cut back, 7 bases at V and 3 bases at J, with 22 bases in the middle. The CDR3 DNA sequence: TGTGCCAGCAAGCGCCTTCCCCGGGCAGAGAACTACGAGCAGTACTTC. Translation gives CASKRLPRAENYEQYF.

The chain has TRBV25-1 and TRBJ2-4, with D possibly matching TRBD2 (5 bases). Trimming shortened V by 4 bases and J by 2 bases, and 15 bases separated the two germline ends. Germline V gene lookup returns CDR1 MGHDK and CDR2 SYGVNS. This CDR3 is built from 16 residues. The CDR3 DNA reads TGTGCCAGCAGTGGTACCGGCGGGTGGACCAAAAACATTCAGTACTTC. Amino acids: CASSGTGGWTKNIQYF.

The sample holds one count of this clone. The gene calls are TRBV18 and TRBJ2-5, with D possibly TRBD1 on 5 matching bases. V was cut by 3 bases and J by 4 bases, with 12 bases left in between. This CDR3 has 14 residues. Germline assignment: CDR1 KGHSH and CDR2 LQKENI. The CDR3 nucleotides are TGTGCCAGCTCACCGCCAGGGATGAGAGAGACCCAGTACTTC. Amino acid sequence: CASSPPGMRETQYF.

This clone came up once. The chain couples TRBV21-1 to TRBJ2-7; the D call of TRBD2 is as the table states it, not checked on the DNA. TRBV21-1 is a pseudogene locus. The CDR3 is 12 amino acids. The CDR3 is CASSRKSSRQYF. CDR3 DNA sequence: TGTGCCAGCAGCAGAAAGTCTAGCAGGCAGTACTTC.

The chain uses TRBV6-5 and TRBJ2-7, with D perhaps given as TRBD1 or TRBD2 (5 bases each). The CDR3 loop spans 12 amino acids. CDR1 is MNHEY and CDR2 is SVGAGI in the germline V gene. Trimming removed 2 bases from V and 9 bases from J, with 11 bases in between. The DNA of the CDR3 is TGTGCCAGCAGTTACGGAGAGGGGCGGCAGTACTTC. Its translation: CASSYGEGRQYF.

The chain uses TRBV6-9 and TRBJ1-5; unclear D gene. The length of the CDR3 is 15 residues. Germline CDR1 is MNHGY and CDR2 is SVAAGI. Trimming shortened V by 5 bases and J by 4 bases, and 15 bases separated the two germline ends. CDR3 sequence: CASSEAENYNQPQHF. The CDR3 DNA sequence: TGTGCCAGCAGTGAAGCTGAGAACTATAATCAGCCCCAGCATTTT.

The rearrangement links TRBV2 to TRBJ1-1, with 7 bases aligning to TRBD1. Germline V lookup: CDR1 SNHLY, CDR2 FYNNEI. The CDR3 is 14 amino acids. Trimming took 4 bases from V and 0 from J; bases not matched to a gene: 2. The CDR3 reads CASSVDRVNTEAFF. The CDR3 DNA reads TGTGCCAGCAGTGTCGACAGGGTGAACACTGAAGCTTTCTTT.

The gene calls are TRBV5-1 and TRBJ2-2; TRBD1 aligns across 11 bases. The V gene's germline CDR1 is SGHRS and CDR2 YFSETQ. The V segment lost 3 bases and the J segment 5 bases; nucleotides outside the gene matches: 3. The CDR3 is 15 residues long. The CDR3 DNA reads TGCGCCAGCAGCTCCGGGACAGGGGGAACCGGGGAGCTGTTTTTT. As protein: CASSSGTGGTGELFF.

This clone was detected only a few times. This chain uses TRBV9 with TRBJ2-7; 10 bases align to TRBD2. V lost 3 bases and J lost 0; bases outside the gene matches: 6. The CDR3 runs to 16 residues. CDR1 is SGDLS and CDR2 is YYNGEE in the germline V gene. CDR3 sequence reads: CASSGRASGGSYEQYF. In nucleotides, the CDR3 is TGTGCCAGCAGCGGTCGGGCTAGCGGGGGCTCCTACGAGCAGTACTTC.

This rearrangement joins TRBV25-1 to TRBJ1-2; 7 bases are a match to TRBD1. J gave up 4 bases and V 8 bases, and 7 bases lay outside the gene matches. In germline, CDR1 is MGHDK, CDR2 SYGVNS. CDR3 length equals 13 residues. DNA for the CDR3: TGTGCCAGCTCCGGCGGGACAGCCTATGGCTACACCTTC. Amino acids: CASSGGTAYGYTF.

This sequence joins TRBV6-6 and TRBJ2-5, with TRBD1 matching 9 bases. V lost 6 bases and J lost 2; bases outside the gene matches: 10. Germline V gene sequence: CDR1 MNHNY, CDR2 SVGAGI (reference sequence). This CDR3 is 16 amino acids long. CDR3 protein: CASRDPGTGYQETQYF. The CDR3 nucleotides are TGTGCCAGCAGGGACCCGGGGACAGGGTATCAAGAGACCCAGTACTTC.

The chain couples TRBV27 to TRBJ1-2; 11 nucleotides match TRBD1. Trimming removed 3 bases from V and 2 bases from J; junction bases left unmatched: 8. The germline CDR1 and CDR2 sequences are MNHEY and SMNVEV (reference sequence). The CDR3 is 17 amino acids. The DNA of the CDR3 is TGTGCCAGCAGTTTCCTTGGACAGGGGGCGCTGAACTATGGCTACACCTTC. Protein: CASSFLGQGALNYGYTF.

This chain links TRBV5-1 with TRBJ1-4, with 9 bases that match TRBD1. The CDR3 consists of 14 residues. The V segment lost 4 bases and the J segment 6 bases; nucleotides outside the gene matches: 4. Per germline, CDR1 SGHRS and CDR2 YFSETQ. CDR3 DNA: TGCGCCAGCAGCCCCGACAGGGGGGATGAAAAACTGTTTTTT. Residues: CASSPDRGDEKLFF.

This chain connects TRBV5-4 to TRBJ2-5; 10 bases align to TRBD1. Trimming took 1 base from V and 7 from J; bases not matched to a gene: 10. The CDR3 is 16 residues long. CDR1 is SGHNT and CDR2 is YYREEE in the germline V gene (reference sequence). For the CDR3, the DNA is TGTGCCAGCAGCTTGTATGGGACAGGGGCAATTGGGACCCAGTACTTC. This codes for CASSLYGTGAIGTQYF. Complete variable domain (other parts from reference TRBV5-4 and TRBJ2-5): ETGVTQSPTHLIKTRGQQVTLRCSSQSGHNTVSWYQQALGQGPQFIFQYYREEENGRGNFPPRFSGLQFPNYSSELNVNALELDDSALYLCASSLYGTGAIGTQYFGPGTRLLVL.

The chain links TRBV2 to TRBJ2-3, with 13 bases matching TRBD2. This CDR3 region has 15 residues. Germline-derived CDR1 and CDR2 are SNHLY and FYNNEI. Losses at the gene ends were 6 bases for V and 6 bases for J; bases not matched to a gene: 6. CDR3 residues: CASRRLTSGRDTQYF. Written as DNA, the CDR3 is TGTGCCAGCAGGAGGTTGACTAGCGGGAGGGATACGCAGTATTTT. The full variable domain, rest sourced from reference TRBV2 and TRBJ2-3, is EPEVTQTPSHQVTQMGQEVILRCVPISNHLYFYWYRQILGQKVEFLVSFYNNEISEKSEIFDDQFSVERPDGSNFTLKIRSTKLEDSAMYFCASRRLTSGRDTQYFGPGTRLTVL.

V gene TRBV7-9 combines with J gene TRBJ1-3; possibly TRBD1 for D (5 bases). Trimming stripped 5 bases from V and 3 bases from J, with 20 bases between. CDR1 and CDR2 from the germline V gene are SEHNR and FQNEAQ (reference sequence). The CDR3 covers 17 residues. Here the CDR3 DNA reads TGTGCCAGCAGCGCCGGCCCCCGGGGCGCCCTTGGAAACACCATATATTTT. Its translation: CASSAGPRGALGNTIYF. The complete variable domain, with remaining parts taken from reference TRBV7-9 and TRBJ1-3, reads DTGVSQNPRHKITKRGQNVTFRCDPISEHNRLYWYRQTLGQGPEFLTYFQNEAQLEKSRLLSDRFSAERPKGSFSTLEIQRTEQGDSAMYLCASSAGPRGALGNTIYFGEGSWLTVV.

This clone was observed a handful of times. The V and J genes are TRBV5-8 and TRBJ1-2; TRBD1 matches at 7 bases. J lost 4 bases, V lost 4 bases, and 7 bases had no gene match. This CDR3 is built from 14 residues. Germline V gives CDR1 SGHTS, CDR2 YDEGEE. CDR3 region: CASSPVRQGYGYTF. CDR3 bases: TGTGCCAGCAGCCCTGTCCGACAGGGCTATGGCTACACCTTC.

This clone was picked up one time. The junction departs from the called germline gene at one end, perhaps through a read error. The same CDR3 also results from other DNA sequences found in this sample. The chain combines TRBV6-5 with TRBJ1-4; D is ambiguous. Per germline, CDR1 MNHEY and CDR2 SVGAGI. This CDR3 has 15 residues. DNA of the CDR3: TGTGCCAGCAGTTACTCAGGCAGCTTTAATGAAAAACTGTTTTTC. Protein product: CASSYSGSFNEKLFF.

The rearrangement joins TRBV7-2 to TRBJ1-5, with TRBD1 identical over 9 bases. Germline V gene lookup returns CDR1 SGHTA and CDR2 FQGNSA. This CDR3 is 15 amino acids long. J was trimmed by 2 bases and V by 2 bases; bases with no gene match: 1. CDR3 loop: CASSLTGGGNQPQHF. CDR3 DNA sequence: TGTGCCAGCAGCTTAACAGGGGGCGGCAATCAGCCCCAGCATTTT.

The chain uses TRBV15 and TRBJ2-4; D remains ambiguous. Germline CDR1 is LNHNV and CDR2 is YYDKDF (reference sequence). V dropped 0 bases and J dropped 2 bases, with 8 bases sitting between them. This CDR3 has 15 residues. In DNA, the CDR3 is TGTGCCACCAGCAGAGAGAAGGGAACCAAAAACATTCAGTACTTC. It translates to CATSREKGTKNIQYF.

CDR3 DNA: TGTGCTAGTGGTTTGGTACTAGCGGGAGGGTCCTACAATGAGCAGTTCTTC. This translates into CASGLVLAGGSYNEQFF. The chain has TRBV12-5 and TRBJ2-1; TRBD2 agrees at 13 bases. The CDR3 is 17 residues long. The junction had 0 bases not matched to a gene; V was cut back by 0 bases and J by 1 base. Germline CDR1 LGHNT, CDR2 FRNRAP.

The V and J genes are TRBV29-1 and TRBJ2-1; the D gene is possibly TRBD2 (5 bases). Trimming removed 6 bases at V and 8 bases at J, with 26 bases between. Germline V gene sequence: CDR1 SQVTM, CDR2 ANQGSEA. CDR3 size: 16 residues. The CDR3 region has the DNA TGCAGCGTAGCGCTCGGACTCCCTTCGTGGTTAGATGAGCAGTTCTTC. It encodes CSVALGLPSWLDEQFF.